The 30 T cell receptor beta chains reported below all come from one sample, sequenced in a study of blood T cells in healthy people across ages. Alongside a J-beta primer mix, a sample-barcoded 5' primer served in a second PCR lasting about 7 to 12 cycles. TCRdb re-called the 5' RACE reads through MiXCR, storing one row per CDR3 protein. The sample contains 450,000 to 650,000 distinct CDR3 sequences, less than 25% of which appear only once. In addition, the sample was reused for a study of T cells of mothers and their children.

Material: blood. Receptors originate from a boy younger than 18 in good health.

The chain has TRBV6-2 or TRBV6-3 and TRBJ2-7; D is tentatively TRBD1 or TRBD2 (5 bases each). Germline-derived CDR1 and CDR2 are MNHEY and SVGEGT. Trimming cost V 7 bases and J 6 bases, with 19 bases left between them. This CDR3 has 14 amino acids. The CDR3 region is CASTPVQGVGEQYF. The CDR3 DNA follows: TGTGCCAGCACCCCCGTCCAGGGAGTCGGCGAGCAGTACTTC.

V usage is TRBV20-1 and J usage is TRBJ2-3; the D gene is possibly TRBD1 (5 bases). The germline CDR1 and CDR2 sequences are DFQATT and SNEGSKA (reference sequence). This CDR3 has 14 residues. Trimming shortened V by 3 bases and J by 3 bases, and 13 bases separated the two germline ends. The CDR3 loop is CSASQGVSTDTQYF. CDR3 bases: TGCAGTGCTAGTCAAGGGGTTAGTACAGATACGCAGTATTTT.

V and J are TRBV29-1 and TRBJ1-1; D is possibly TRBD1 (6 bases). The germline CDR1 and CDR2 sequences are SQVTM and ANQGSEA. V was trimmed by 7 bases and J by 4 bases, leaving 22 bases between them. CDR3 size: 15 residues. The CDR3 sequence: CSAFGGLFVGTEAFF. As DNA, the CDR3 is TGCAGCGCATTTGGGGGCCTCTTTGTCGGCACTGAAGCTTTCTTT.

The J gene is TRBJ2-5, the V gene TRBV29-1; no firm D call. CDR1 is SQVTM and CDR2 is ANQGSEA in the germline V gene. The ends were cut back, 5 bases at V and 0 bases at J, with 10 bases in the middle. The CDR3 spans 13 residues. This CDR3 is CSVWEPYQETQYF. CDR3 DNA: TGCAGCGTTTGGGAACCGTACCAAGAGACCCAGTACTTC.

The sample holds a few counts of this clonotype. This chain connects TRBV7-9 to TRBJ2-7; D not resolved. There are 14 residues in the CDR3. Germline CDR1 is SEHNR and CDR2 is FQNEAQ (reference sequence). The germline V and J ends were trimmed by 5 bases and 0 bases, with 11 bases remaining between them. CDR3 in DNA: TGTGCCAGCAGCCCTCCCCCAGGCTCCTACGAGCAGTACTTC. It specifies CASSPPPGSYEQYF.

The V and J genes are TRBV7-2 and TRBJ2-1; 12 positions agree with TRBD1. J lost 9 bases, V lost 5 bases, and 8 bases had no gene match. Germline CDR1 is SGHTA and CDR2 is FQGNSA. CDR3 length: 15 amino acids. CDR3 sequence (DNA): TGTGCCAGCAGCGCCTCCGGGACAGGGGGCGGTGAGCAGTTCTTC. Its translation is CASSASGTGGGEQFF.

This clonotype has a count of ten or more. The chain recombines TRBV27 with TRBJ2-5; no definite D call. Germline V gene data show CDR1 as MNHEY and CDR2 as SMNVEV (reference sequence). The CDR3 is 14 amino acids. V was shortened by 5 bases and J by 4 bases, with 14 bases between the two germline ends. Here the CDR3 reads CASSAEPRRETQYF. Written as DNA, the CDR3 is TGTGCCAGCAGTGCGGAGCCACGACGAGAGACCCAGTACTTC.

In its sample, this clonotype was seen a few times. The chain links TRBV7-6 to TRBJ2-5; the D is unclear. V was cut by 4 bases and J by 5 bases, with 17 bases left in between. CDR1 and CDR2 from the germline V gene are SGHVS and FNYEAQ. CDR3 length: 15 amino acids. The CDR3 coding sequence is TGTGCCAGCAGCTCACGGGTCCAAGTGGGGGAGACCCAGTACTTC. It is translated as CASSSRVQVGETQYF.

The CDR3 nucleotides read TGTGCCAGCAGCTTAGGTTCCAGGGACGTTGGCTACACCTTC. Amino acids: CASSLGSRDVGYTF. V gene TRBV7-9 combines with J gene TRBJ1-2; D may be TRBD1 (5 bases). Germline assignment: CDR1 SEHNR and CDR2 FQNEAQ (reference sequence). The CDR3 is 14 amino acids. V was trimmed by 1 base and J by 7 bases, leaving 13 bases between them.

This clonotype was counted between two and nine times. The V call is TRBV7-2, the J call TRBJ2-7; 8 nucleotides line up with TRBD1. The CDR3 has 15 amino acids. Germline CDR1 reads SGHTA; CDR2 reads FQGNSA. Trimming at V came to 4 bases and at J to 4 bases, leaving 9 bases not matched to a gene. CDR3 in DNA: TGTGCCAGCAGCTACGAACCCACAGGGGGTTACGAGCAGTACTTC. As protein: CASSYEPTGGYEQYF. Together with reference TRBV7-2 and TRBJ2-7, the CDR3 gives the full variable domain: GAGVSQSPSNKVTEKGKDVELRCDPISGHTALYWYRQSLGQGLEFLIYFQGNSAPDKSGLPSDRFSAERTGGSVSTLTIQRTQQEDSAVYLCASSYEPTGGYEQYFGPGTRLTVT.

The gene calls are TRBV9 and TRBJ2-7; 7 bases map to TRBD1. The V gene end was trimmed by 0 bases and the J gene end by 2 bases; junction bases not matched to a gene: 5. CDR3 size: 15 residues. The germline V gene encodes CDR1 SGDLS and CDR2 YYNGEE. The CDR3 nucleotides read TGTGCCAGCAGCGTAGATCCGGACAGGCCCTACGAGCAGTACTTC. It is translated as CASSVDPDRPYEQYF. The complete variable domain, with remaining parts taken from reference TRBV9 and TRBJ2-7, reads DSGVTQTPKHLITATGQRVTLRCSPRSGDLSVYWYQQSLDQGLQFLIQYYNGEERAKGNILERFSAQQFPDLHSELNLSSLELGDSALYFCASSVDPDRPYEQYFGPGTRLTVT.

The rearrangement uses TRBV2 and TRBJ2-1; no clear D. V dropped 4 bases and J dropped 0 bases, with 10 bases sitting between them. This CDR3 contains 15 residues. The V gene's germline CDR1 is SNHLY and CDR2 FYNNEI. The CDR3 DNA sequence: TGTGCCAGCAGTGTCGCGGCGTACTCCTACAATGAGCAGTTCTTC. Amino acid sequence: CASSVAAYSYNEQFF.

The rearrangement links TRBV12-3 or TRBV12-4 to TRBJ2-7; either TRBD1 or TRBD2 may supply D (5 bases each). The CDR3 totals 14 residues. V was clipped by 5 bases and J by 2 bases, with 13 bases between them. CDR3 region: CASSPGRMTYEQYF. CDR3 DNA sequence: TGTGCCAGCAGTCCGGGGCGAATGACCTACGAGCAGTACTTC.

The CDR3 nucleotides read TGTGCCACCAGCAGAGATGAGACTAGCGGTAAGAAGAATGAGCAGTTCTTC. Encoded protein: CATSRDETSGKKNEQFF. V usage is TRBV15 and J usage is TRBJ2-5, with 9 bases matching TRBD2. With the DNA end fitting TRBJ2-1 better, the J assignment may be wrong. CDR1 is LNHNV, CDR2 YYDKDF, per germline (reference sequence). The CDR3 runs 17 residues.

V and J are TRBV15 and TRBJ1-6; D remains ambiguous. This CDR3 is 14 amino acids long. Trimming stripped 1 base from V and 9 bases from J, with 10 bases between. CDR1 and CDR2 (germline): LNHNV, YYDKDF (reference sequence). DNA for the CDR3: TGTGCCACCAGCAGAGGTGTGGTCTCTTCACCCCTCCACTTT. This codes for CATSRGVVSSPLHF.

The J gene is TRBJ2-3, the V gene TRBV5-1; 8 nucleotides align to TRBD2. CDR1 SGHRS and CDR2 YFSETQ come from the germline V gene. This CDR3 is 14 amino acids long. V lost 6 bases to trimming and J lost 1 base; unmatched junction nucleotides: 4. CDR3 in DNA: TGCGCCAGCACCCGGGGGGGCGGCACAGATACGCAGTATTTT. Its protein product is CASTRGGGTDTQYF.

This clonotype was found a few times. The rearrangement joins TRBV7-9 to TRBJ1-3, with D unclear. The CDR3 consists of 18 residues. Germline V gene sequence: CDR1 SEHNR, CDR2 FQNEAQ (reference sequence). V was shortened by 1 base and J by 2 bases, with 18 bases between the two germline ends. In DNA, the CDR3 is TGTGCCAGCAGCTTAGGCCTGACGGGAAGGAGGACTGGAAACACCATATATTTT. Its translation: CASSLGLTGRRTGNTIYF.

Concerning this clonotype: A read error may produce the germline difference seen at one junction end. This sequence joins TRBV27 and TRBJ2-1, with D perhaps matching TRBD1 (5 bases). Germline CDR1 MNHEY, CDR2 SMNVEV (reference sequence). This CDR3 region has 16 residues. CDR3: CAIGWAYNQGYNGQFF. Here the CDR3 DNA reads TGTGCCATCGGCTGGGCCTACAATCAGGGATACAATGGGCAGTTCTTC.

J is TRBJ1-1 and V is TRBV4-2; D ambiguous. In germline, CDR1 is LGHNA, CDR2 YNFKEQ. Trimming took off 0 bases at V and 4 bases at J, with 12 bases between the two ends. This CDR3 has 15 amino acids. The CDR3 is CASSQDALGSTEAFF. CDR3 DNA sequence: TGTGCCAGCAGCCAAGATGCCCTCGGGAGCACTGAAGCTTTCTTT.

The V gene is TRBV12-3 or TRBV12-4, the J gene TRBJ2-2, with 9 bases lining up with TRBD2. The CDR3 spans 17 residues. Trimming at V came to 3 bases and at J to 1 base, leaving 6 bases not matched to a gene. This CDR3 reads CASSFRPSGKNTGELFF. The CDR3 DNA sequence: TGTGCCAGCAGTTTTCGGCCTAGCGGGAAGAACACCGGGGAGCTGTTTTTT.

This clonotype has a single count. With a much larger clone just one base away, this may be a read error. The chain combines TRBV2 with TRBJ2-7; 8 bases map to TRBD1. This CDR3 is built from 13 residues. Germline CDR1 SNHLY, CDR2 FYNNEI. The V segment lost 6 bases and the J segment 2 bases; nucleotides outside the gene matches: 3. The CDR3 loop is CASRDRAPYEQYF. In nucleotides, the CDR3 is TGTGCCAGCAGGGACAGGGCTCCCTACGAGCAGTACTTC.

The chain is built from TRBV6-5 and TRBJ1-6; D unclear. V lost 8 bases and J lost 0, with 14 bases in between. The CDR3 runs to 16 residues. Germline V gene sequence: CDR1 MNHEY, CDR2 SVGAGI. The CDR3 region has the DNA TGTGCCAGCGCCCAAGCAGTGAGCTCCTATAATTCACCCCTCCACTTT. Residues: CASAQAVSSYNSPLHF.

V is TRBV9 and J is TRBJ2-3, with D possibly being TRBD1 (5 bases). The CDR3 covers 13 residues. V lost 3 bases and J 2 bases, leaving 7 bases between the germline ends. Germline CDR1 is SGDLS and CDR2 is YYNGEE. The CDR3: CASSGRVTDTQYF. In nucleotides, the CDR3 is TGTGCCAGCAGCGGCAGGGTCACAGATACGCAGTATTTT.

The chain employs TRBV11-2 and TRBJ2-1; 8 bases map to TRBD2. The germline V gene has CDR1 SGHAT and CDR2 FQNNGV. With 5 bases clipped from V and 8 bases from J, the junction kept 8 bases outside the gene matches. This CDR3 spans 14 amino acids. The CDR3 here is CASSQLGGADEQFF. Written as DNA, the CDR3 is TGTGCCAGCAGCCAACTCGGGGGGGCGGATGAGCAGTTCTTC.

This clonotype was seen only a few times. This sequence joins TRBV6-2 or TRBV6-3 and TRBJ2-7; a possible D gene is TRBD2 (6 bases). From germline, CDR1 is MNHEY and CDR2 SVGEGT. The CDR3 totals 16 residues. V dropped 2 bases and J dropped 2 bases, with 16 bases sitting between them. The CDR3 region has the DNA TGTGCCAGCAGTTACAACCGGGACTCATGGACCTACGAGCAGTACTTC. Amino acid sequence: CASSYNRDSWTYEQYF.

This rearrangement joins TRBV9 to TRBJ1-4; D is possibly TRBD1 (5 bases). Per germline, CDR1 SGDLS and CDR2 YYNGEE. V was pared by 0 bases and J by 3 bases, with 27 bases between. The CDR3 totals 21 residues. DNA for the CDR3: TGTGCCAGCAGCGTAGAAAGTCCTGACCCGGGACGCTTCTCTTCTAATGAAAAACTGTTTTTT. It translates to CASSVESPDPGRFSSNEKLFF.

Only a few counts were recorded for this clonotype. The J gene is TRBJ2-1, the V gene TRBV19; D gene ambiguous. The J call may be incorrect, as the DNA end agrees better with TRBJ2-5. The CDR3 length is 13 residues. Per germline, CDR1 LNHDA and CDR2 SQIVND (reference sequence). In nucleotides, the CDR3 is TGTGCCAGTAGTATGGTATTTCAAGAGACCCAGTACTTC. It encodes CASSMVFQETQYF.

The table lists this clonotype with a few counts. The chain uses TRBV6-1 and TRBJ2-2; D perhaps matches TRBD1 (5 bases). Per the germline V gene, CDR1 is MNHNS and CDR2 is SASEGT. Trimming took 1 base from V and 7 from J, leaving 13 bases between them. The CDR3 loop spans 15 amino acids. CDR3 in DNA: TGTGCCAGCAGTGAAGGGTATTTGGGGCGCGGGGAGCTGTTTTTT. It codes for CASSEGYLGRGELFF.

The J gene is TRBJ2-3, the V gene TRBV7-9; D uncertain. Looked up from germline, CDR1 is SEHNR and CDR2 is FQNEAQ (reference sequence). The length of the CDR3 is 11 residues. Trimming stripped 4 bases from V and 7 bases from J, with 6 bases between. This CDR3 is CASSSTHTQYF. Written as DNA, the CDR3 is TGTGCCAGCAGCTCGACTCATACGCAGTATTTT.

This clonotype was seen a few times. The gene calls are TRBV5-1 and TRBJ1-1; D uncertain. CDR1 and CDR2 from the germline V gene are SGHRS and YFSETQ. Trimming took off 4 bases at V and 3 bases at J, with 7 bases between the two ends. This CDR3 region has 12 residues. The CDR3 DNA reads as TGCGCCAGCAGCCACGACCACACTGAAGCTTTCTTT. It yields the protein CASSHDHTEAFF. The full variable domain, rest sourced from reference TRBV5-1 and TRBJ1-1, is KAGVTQTPRYLIKTRGQQVTLSCSPISGHRSVSWYQQTPGQGLQFLFEYFSETQRNKGNFPGRFSGRQFSNSRSEMNVSTLELGDSALYLCASSHDHTEAFFGQGTRLTVV.